The 18 T cell receptor beta chains below come from one sample, sequenced in a study of patients and donors after allogeneic stem cell transplantation. TCRdb itself ran the RT-PCR reads through MiXCR, one entry per CDR3 protein. The data hold roughly 880,000 distinct CDR3 sequences, with roughly 18% observed a single time. The sequenced sample consisted of blood, either unsorted or a sorted T cell fraction (not recorded which). The receptor source for this set is a human donor who was either an allogeneic HSCT recipient or a stem cell or donor lymphocyte infusion donor (not recorded which). It is not recorded whose cells these are; they may come from a transplant donor.

The CDR3 bases are TGTGCCAGCAGCCTAACGGGACTAGCGGTACATTACGAGCAGTACTTC. Protein sequence: CASSLTGLAVHYEQYF. The chain joins TRBV27 to TRBJ2-7, with 11 bases aligning to TRBD2. CDR3 length: 16 residues. Per the germline V gene, CDR1 is MNHEY and CDR2 is SMNVEV (reference sequence). V shed 6 bases and J 4 bases; nucleotides not matched to a gene: 11.

J is TRBJ2-5 and V is TRBV20-1, with 7 bases lining up with TRBD1. The junction had 6 bases not matched to a gene; V was cut back by 0 bases and J by 5 bases. Germline CDR1 reads DFQATT; CDR2 reads SNEGSKA (reference sequence). The length of the CDR3 is 14 residues. CDR3 sequence reads: CSARDRRQGETQYF. The CDR3 DNA reads TGCAGTGCTAGAGATAGGCGACAGGGTGAGACCCAGTACTTC.

The V call is TRBV6-2 or TRBV6-3, the J call TRBJ2-3; D remains ambiguous. This CDR3 contains 14 residues. With 7 bases removed from V and 4 bases from J, the gap between germline ends came to 15 bases. The germline V gene has CDR1 MNHEY and CDR2 SVGEGT. CDR3: CASTPRINPDTQYF. The CDR3 nucleotides are TGTGCCAGCACCCCCCGGATAAATCCAGATACGCAGTATTTT.

The chain has TRBV7-8 and TRBJ1-3, with D tentatively TRBD1 (6 bases). V was clipped by 3 bases and J by 0 bases, with 12 bases between them. Germline lookup yields CDR1 SGHVS and CDR2 FQNEAQ. This CDR3 region has 16 residues. The CDR3 coding sequence is TGTGCCAGCAGCTTCGCGCAGGGGCCCTCTGGAAACACCATATATTTT. Amino acid sequence: CASSFAQGPSGNTIYF. The variable domain in full, with the rest retrieved from reference TRBV7-8 and TRBJ1-3, is GAGVSQSPRYKVAKRGQDVALRCDPISGHVSLFWYQQALGQGPEFLTYFQNEAQLDKSGLPSDRFFAERPEGSVSTLKIQRTQQEDSAVYLCASSFAQGPSGNTIYFGEGSWLTVV.

V gene TRBV3-1 combines with J gene TRBJ2-6; D remains ambiguous. This CDR3 spans 16 amino acids. Germline CDR1 reads LGHDT; CDR2 reads YNNKEL (reference sequence). Trimming cost V 0 bases and J 2 bases, with 8 bases left between them. In DNA form, the CDR3 reads TGTGCCAGCAGCCAAGATATTGGGACTGGGGCCAACGTCCTGACTTTC. This translates into CASSQDIGTGANVLTF.

This clonotype showed up just a few times. V and J are TRBV6-1 and TRBJ2-1, with D uncertain. V was clipped by 6 bases and J by 9 bases, with 15 bases between them. Germline V gives CDR1 MNHNS, CDR2 SASEGT. This CDR3 region has 13 residues. The CDR3 region is CASSRPPLPEQFF. In DNA, the CDR3 is TGTGCCAGCAGCCGACCACCCCTACCTGAGCAGTTCTTC.

This clonotype has a handful of counts. The chain combines TRBV18 with TRBJ2-5; 8 bases are a match to TRBD1. The V gene end was trimmed by 1 base and the J gene end by 4 bases; junction bases not matched to a gene: 2. Germline V gene lookup returns CDR1 KGHSH and CDR2 LQKENI. There are 14 residues in the CDR3. CDR3 sequence reads: CASSPRQGSETQYF. The DNA of the CDR3 is TGTGCCAGCTCACCACGACAGGGGTCAGAGACCCAGTACTTC.

In this sample, this clonotype turned up once. The CDR3 DNA sequence: TGTGCCAGCAGTAGGCAGAACAATGAGCAGTTCTTC. It translates to CASSRQNNEQFF. This sequence joins TRBV2 and TRBJ2-1, with D unresolved. Germline V CDR1 and CDR2: SNHLY, FYNNEI. Deletions cut 5 bases from V and 5 bases from J, with 7 bases between. This CDR3 contains 12 residues.

The rearrangement joins TRBV20-1 to TRBJ2-1; TRBD2 aligns across 12 bases. V lost 4 bases and J lost 2; bases outside the gene matches: 9. Germline lookup yields CDR1 DFQATT and CDR2 SNEGSKA (reference sequence). This CDR3 spans 17 amino acids. CDR3 sequence: CSAIQLAGGPAYNEQFF. The CDR3 DNA reads TGCAGTGCTATTCAACTAGCGGGAGGCCCCGCCTACAATGAGCAGTTCTTC.

CDR3 protein: CASSPGDSAYEQYF. CDR3 coding DNA: TGCGCCAGCAGCCCTGGGGACTCCGCCTACGAGCAGTACTTC. The V call is TRBV5-1, the J call TRBJ2-7; maybe TRBD2 (6 bases). CDR3 size: 14 residues. CDR1 and CDR2 (germline): SGHRS, YFSETQ. V lost 4 bases and J 2 bases, leaving 13 bases between the germline ends.

V gene TRBV4-2 combines with J gene TRBJ1-1; D ambiguous. The CDR3 sequence is 15 residues long. Germline V gene sequence: CDR1 LGHNA, CDR2 YNFKEQ. V was shortened by 1 base and J by 10 bases, with 19 bases between the two germline ends. The DNA for the CDR3 is TGTGCCAGCAGCCAAGGTTCCGGAGACGCCCTGAGAGCTTTCTTT. Protein product: CASSQGSGDALRAFF.

This chain's CDR3 is CATSRDGRGNEKLFF. The CDR3 nucleotides are TGTGCCACCAGCAGAGATGGTAGGGGGAATGAAAAACTGTTTTTT. J is TRBJ1-4 and V is TRBV15, with D possibly matching TRBD1 (6 bases). CDR3 size: 15 residues. Germline CDR1 is LNHNV and CDR2 is YYDKDF (reference sequence). V was pared by 0 bases and J by 5 bases, with 10 bases between.

This clonotype was seen a few times. This sequence joins TRBV5-6 and TRBJ1-2, with D possibly being TRBD1 (5 bases). The CDR3 totals 14 residues. Trimming shortened V by 4 bases and J by 8 bases, and 18 bases separated the two germline ends. The germline CDR1 and CDR2 sequences are SGHDT and YYEEEE. The CDR3: CASSQNLGAYGYTF. DNA of the CDR3: TGTGCCAGCAGCCAAAATCTAGGGGCATACGGCTACACCTTC.

This clonotype appeared a few times. J is TRBJ2-1 and V is TRBV29-1, with D unresolved. The CDR3 sequence is 12 residues long. V was shortened by 1 base and J by 12 bases, with 13 bases between the two germline ends. Germline V lookup: CDR1 SQVTM, CDR2 ANQGSEA. The DNA of the CDR3 is TGCAGCGTTGAAGGACCATTTAAAGTGCAGTTCTTC. As protein: CSVEGPFKVQFF.

In its sample, this clonotype was seen a few times. The chain couples TRBV27 to TRBJ2-2; the D gene is possibly TRBD1 (6 bases). This CDR3 comprises 15 residues. V lost 4 bases, J lost 5 bases, and 14 bases lay in between. Germline V gene data show CDR1 as MNHEY and CDR2 as SMNVEV (reference sequence). The CDR3: CASSSGNRVTGELFF. The CDR3 bases are TGTGCCAGCAGTTCAGGAAACAGGGTTACCGGGGAGCTGTTTTTT.

Only a few counts were recorded for this clonotype. The chain is built from TRBV5-1 and TRBJ2-2; D ambiguous. Looked up from germline, CDR1 is SGHRS and CDR2 is YFSETQ. The CDR3 is made up of 16 amino acids. Trimming stripped 1 base from V and 8 bases from J, with 18 bases between. The CDR3 spells CASSLPGTSRPGELFF. As DNA, the CDR3 is TGCGCCAGCAGCTTGCCTGGCACGTCGAGACCGGGGGAGCTGTTTTTT.

A few counts support this clonotype. The V gene is TRBV18, the J gene TRBJ1-3; D unclear. Per the germline V gene, CDR1 is KGHSH and CDR2 is LQKENI. This CDR3 contains 13 residues. V was trimmed by 1 base and J by 9 bases, leaving 10 bases between them. The CDR3 bases are TGTGCCAGCTCACCACGGAGCGGCGGCACCATATATTTT. This codes for CASSPRSGGTIYF.

This clonotype showed up just a few times. J is TRBJ2-2 and V is TRBV12-3 or TRBV12-4, with unresolved D. Between the trimmed V and J ends, which lost 2 bases and 9 bases, there was a span of 19 bases. The CDR3 has 16 amino acids. The DNA for the CDR3 is TGTGCCAGCAGTTTAAACTCCCTAATGTATCCCCGGGAGCTGTTTTTT. Translating gives CASSLNSLMYPRELFF.